The 21 T cell receptor beta chains below all came from one sample that was sequenced in a study of cytomegalovirus exposure and HLA in healthy donors. PCR was performed using 60 Vbeta and 13 Jbeta primers. Sequencing was performed with immunoSEQ multiplex PCR; in TCRdb, only in-frame clones are kept and a portion is missing. The sample consists of about 160,000 clones, roughly four fifths of them appearing once. The sequencing sample was made of PBMCs. These receptors were collected from a woman aged 40-49 years in good health and CMV-seronegative.

V usage is TRBV5-1 and J usage is TRBJ2-7; D possibly corresponds to TRBD1 (6 bases). The V gene lost 0 bases and the J gene lost 4 bases, with 20 bases spanning the gap. CDR3 length: 17 residues. CDR1 and CDR2 from the germline V gene are SGHRS and YFSETQ. The CDR3 protein is CASSLAAGPKGEYEQYF. Here the CDR3 DNA reads TGCGCCAGCAGCTTGGCCGCCGGGCCTAAGGGGGAATACGAGCAGTACTTC.

As to this clone: The junction departs from the called germline gene at one end, perhaps through a read error. The chain links TRBV7-9 to TRBJ1-2; D unclear. This CDR3 comprises 12 residues. Germline CDR1 SEHNR, CDR2 FQNEAQ (reference sequence). CDR3 DNA sequence: TGTTCCAGCAGCACCGACTTCTATGGCTACACCTTC. Translated: CSSSTDFYGYTF.

A remark on this clone: Different DNA sequences within this sample yield the same CDR3. The chain employs TRBV19 and TRBJ1-1; no clear D gene. The CDR3 runs 12 residues. Germline V gene sequence: CDR1 LNHDA, CDR2 SQIVND (reference sequence). Trimming stripped 7 bases from V and 1 base from J, with 7 bases between. CDR3 region: CASNNRNTEAFF. The CDR3 region has the DNA TGTGCCAGTAATAACAGGAACACTGAAGCTTTCTTT. Based on the CDR3 plus reference TRBV19 and TRBJ1-1, the full variable domain is DGGITQSPKYLFRKEGQNVTLSCEQNLNHDAMYWYRQDPGQGLRLIYYSQIVNDFQKGDIAEGYSVSREKKESFPLTVTSAQKNPTAFYLCASNNRNTEAFFGQGTRLTVV.

The chain carries TRBV5-6 and TRBJ1-2; D is unresolved. V was clipped by 4 bases and J by 1 base, with 8 bases between them. In germline, CDR1 is SGHDT, CDR2 YYEEEE. The CDR3 has 13 amino acids. The chain's CDR3 is CASSPRYNYGYTF. The CDR3 DNA is TGTGCCAGCAGCCCCAGGTATAACTATGGCTACACCTTC. The complete variable domain, with remaining parts taken from reference TRBV5-6 and TRBJ1-2, reads DAGVTQSPTHLIKTRGQQVTLRCSPKSGHDTVSWYQQALGQGPQFIFQYYEEEERQRGNFPDRFSGHQFPNYSSELNVNALLLGDSALYLCASSPRYNYGYTFGSGTRLTVV.

The chain carries TRBV19 and TRBJ1-2; perhaps TRBD1 as D (6 bases). CDR3 length: 15 amino acids. Germline assignment: CDR1 LNHDA and CDR2 SQIVND (reference sequence). The V end lost 2 bases, the J end lost 3 bases, and 13 bases lay between the germline ends. CDR3 region: CASSISGRGDYGYTF. The CDR3 bases are TGTGCCAGTAGTATAAGCGGCAGGGGCGACTATGGCTACACCTTC.

This clone was found once. The same CDR3 can be traced to other DNA sequences in this sample. The V gene is TRBV10-2, the J gene TRBJ2-5, with D unresolved. In germline, CDR1 is WSHSY, CDR2 SAAADI. The CDR3 is 14 residues long. Trimming removed 1 base from V and 4 bases from J, with 10 bases in between. CDR3 sequence reads: CASSELQQPETQYF. The CDR3 DNA sequence: TGCGCCAGCAGTGAGTTACAGCAGCCAGAGACCCAGTACTTC.

This clone showed up just once. The chain has TRBV28 and TRBJ1-5, with D perhaps matching TRBD1 (6 bases). Trimming pared 5 bases from V and 4 bases from J, leaving 18 bases between. Germline values: CDR1 MDHEN, CDR2 SYDVKM. CDR3 length: 16 amino acids. In nucleotides, the CDR3 is TGTGCCAGCAGTCTCAACCCGGACAGTCGAAATCAGCCCCAGCATTTT. This translates into CASSLNPDSRNQPQHF.

This clone was found a few times. CDR3 in amino acids: CASRTGGRNYGYTF. As DNA, the CDR3 is TGTGCCAGCCGGACAGGGGGCCGTAACTATGGCTACACCTTC. The genes are TRBV28 and TRBJ1-2; TRBD1 matches at 11 bases. This CDR3 has 14 residues. Per the germline V gene, CDR1 is MDHEN and CDR2 is SYDVKM. The V segment lost 8 bases and the J segment 1 base; nucleotides outside the gene matches: 3.

Note on this clone: One end of the junction does not line up with germline, which may come from a read error. The J gene is TRBJ2-1, the V gene TRBV7-9; no definite D call. Looked up from germline, CDR1 is SEHNR and CDR2 is FQNEAQ (reference sequence). CDR3 length: 11 amino acids. DNA of the CDR3: TGTTCCAGCAGCCCTTACAATGAGCAGTTCTTC. This translates into CSSSPYNEQFF.

The rearrangement uses TRBV4-1 and TRBJ2-2; D is ambiguous. In germline, CDR1 is MGHRA, CDR2 YSYEKL. V was cut by 0 bases and J by 5 bases, with 10 bases left in between. The CDR3 has 15 amino acids. CDR3 in amino acids: CASSQDRTWTGELFF. In nucleotides, the CDR3 is TGCGCCAGCAGCCAAGACCGAACTTGGACCGGGGAGCTGTTTTTT.

The chain has TRBV5-1 and TRBJ2-5; 7 nucleotides match TRBD1. The CDR3 has 15 amino acids. The V and J ends lost 0 bases and 7 bases, in that order; junction bases with no gene match: 9. The germline V gene has CDR1 SGHRS and CDR2 YFSETQ. This chain's CDR3 is CASSLAGQEGGTQYF. The CDR3, as DNA: TGCGCCAGCAGCTTGGCTGGACAGGAAGGGGGGACCCAGTACTTC.

The V call is TRBV5-1, the J call TRBJ2-5; no clear D. V shed 0 bases and J shed 1 base, with 7 bases lying between them. The CDR3 extends over 14 amino acids. Germline-derived CDR1 and CDR2 are SGHRS and YFSETQ. The CDR3 sequence is CASSLVSTQETQYF. CDR3 bases: TGCGCCAGCAGCTTGGTCAGTACCCAAGAGACCCAGTACTTC.

This clone was found once. The chain couples TRBV9 to TRBJ1-4; 7 bases agree with TRBD1. CDR3 length equals 16 residues. CDR1 is SGDLS, CDR2 YYNGEE, per germline. The V segment lost 3 bases and the J segment 7 bases; nucleotides outside the gene matches: 12. CDR3 in DNA: TGTGCCAGCAGCGCTAGGGGGGACAGCTGGACTGAAAAACTGTTTTTT. Its protein is CASSARGDSWTEKLFF. The variable domain in full, completed from reference TRBV9 and TRBJ1-4, reads DSGVTQTPKHLITATGQRVTLRCSPRSGDLSVYWYQQSLDQGLQFLIQYYNGEERAKGNILERFSAQQFPDLHSELNLSSLELGDSALYFCASSARGDSWTEKLFFGSGTQLSVL.

The chain employs TRBV14 and TRBJ1-3; D ambiguous. Germline CDR1 and CDR2: SGHDN and FVKESK. The CDR3 spans 14 residues. Deletions cut 4 bases from V and 2 bases from J, with 9 bases between. Written as DNA, the CDR3 is TGTGCCAGCAGCCGTGTATTAGCTGGAAACACCATATATTTT. This translates into CASSRVLAGNTIYF. The full variable domain, with the rest looked up from reference TRBV14 and TRBJ1-3, is EAGVTQFPSHSVIEKGQTVTLRCDPISGHDNLYWYRRVMGKEIKFLLHFVKESKQDESGMPNNRFLAERTGGTYSTLKVQPAELEDSGVYFCASSRVLAGNTIYFGEGSWLTVV.

With regard to this clone: Germline is not matched at one junction end, which may reflect a read error. This rearrangement joins TRBV6-5 to TRBJ1-1; TRBD1 is a possible D gene (5 bases). This CDR3 is 15 amino acids long. Germline CDR1 is MNHEY and CDR2 is SVGAGI. CDR3 coding DNA: TGTGCCAGCAGTTACCGGTTACGGGCGGACACTGAAGATTTCTTT. Its translation: CASSYRLRADTEDFF.

A single count supports this clone. The CDR3 nucleotides read TGCGCCAGCAGCTTACTCGGACAGGGGGGCTATGGCTACACCTTC. It encodes CASSLLGQGGYGYTF. This chain links TRBV5-1 with TRBJ1-2, with 10 bases that match TRBD1. The CDR3 is 15 amino acids. The V gene end was trimmed by 2 bases and the J gene end by 4 bases; junction bases not matched to a gene: 5. Germline CDR1 and CDR2: SGHRS and YFSETQ.

The chain joins TRBV7-9 to TRBJ2-6; D not certain. From germline, CDR1 is SEHNR and CDR2 FQNEAQ (reference sequence). V lost 10 bases and J 4 bases, leaving 17 bases between the germline ends. This CDR3 has 15 amino acids. Here the CDR3 reads CAIQRAAAGANVLTF. DNA of the CDR3: TGTGCCATCCAACGTGCCGCGGCCGGGGCCAACGTCCTGACTTTC.

J is TRBJ2-1 and V is TRBV4-1, with TRBD1 matching 8 bases. Germline assignment: CDR1 MGHRA and CDR2 YSYEKL. This CDR3 is built from 17 residues. V gave up 3 bases and J gave up 10 bases; unmatched junction bases: 17. The CDR3 sequence: CASSHFRGPSYKGEQFF. For the CDR3, the DNA is TGCGCCAGCAGCCACTTCAGGGGGCCATCTTACAAAGGCGAGCAGTTCTTC.

This CDR3 is CASSTSSGTSSLETQYF. In nucleotides, the CDR3 is TGTGCCAGTAGTACCTCGTCAGGGACTAGCTCATTGGAGACCCAGTACTTC. This rearrangement joins TRBV19 to TRBJ2-5; TRBD2 matches 9 bases. The V segment lost 4 bases and the J segment 5 bases; nucleotides outside the gene matches: 14. The CDR3 contains 17 residues. Germline V gene data show CDR1 as LNHDA and CDR2 as SQIVND (reference sequence).

CDR3 nucleotide sequence: TGTGCCAGCAGGACAGACAGGGGGGCATCACCCCTCCACTTT. Translating it yields CASRTDRGASPLHF. The chain has TRBV6-6 and TRBJ1-6, with 9 bases fitting TRBD1. Losses at the gene ends were 6 bases for V and 10 bases for J; bases not matched to a gene: 7. CDR3 size: 14 residues. CDR1 MNHNY and CDR2 SVGAGI come from the germline V gene (reference sequence).

The V and J genes are TRBV2 and TRBJ2-3; 9 nucleotides agree with TRBD2. The CDR3 runs 14 residues. J was trimmed by 2 bases and V by 8 bases; bases with no gene match: 5. Per germline, CDR1 SNHLY and CDR2 FYNNEI. The CDR3 nucleotides read TGTGCCAGCGAAGGACTAGCGAACACAGATACGCAGTATTTT. Translating gives CASEGLANTDTQYF.